This T cell receptor beta chain was identified in a study of OX40 agonist ivuxolimab in advanced cancers. V was trimmed by 6 bases and J by 7 bases, leaving 21 bases between them. Germline CDR1 and CDR2: MNHNS and SASEGT. The CDR3 sequence is 15 residues long. Assay used: immunoSEQ multiplex PCR; TCRdb lists only in-frame clones, some missing. The table includes approximately 100,000 clones, about 90% detected once. The sample in question was CD4+ or CD8+ T cells sorted from blood, obtained in a trial of the OX40 agonist ivuxolimab. This chain joins TRBV6-1 and TRBJ1-1; D might be TRBD1 (6 bases). This receptor was identified in an adult with an advanced solid tumor such as melanoma, head and neck, liver or kidney cancer. CDR3 loop: CASSSGEGGRDEAFF. CDR3 DNA: TGTGCCAGCAGCTCTGGGGAGGGGGGTCGCGATGAAGCTTTCTTT.